This T cell receptor (beta chain) derives from a study of regulatory and conventional T cells in RAG deficiency. Whole-study results and caveats: In Omenn syndrome, Treg and Tconv repertoires overlapped >80%. Other subsets showed 9 to 10-fold reductions, but Treg unique TCR beta sequences fell 95 to 100-fold in these patients.

After removal of 6 bases from V and 4 bases from J, the junction contained 5 bases not matched to a gene. Looked up from germline, CDR1 is SNHLY and CDR2 is FYNNEI. The CDR3 contains 14 residues. Genomic DNA came from blood conventional CD4+ T cells gated CD25-low CD127-high. In the case of this clone: The antigen is unknown.

Here immunoSEQ multiplex PCR was the method, and the copy in TCRdb shows in-frame clones only, minus some. The data contain roughly 29,000 clones, around 96% of them singletons. The data also belong to a second study, concerning regulatory T cells. That publication notes: The primer mix had 52 TRBV and 13 TRBJ primers. Skewed V and J usage and few unique V-J pairs marked patient repertoires, most in Tregs.

The clonotype was recovered from a human donor in good health. Sequenced material: CD25- CD4+ T cells sorted from blood. This rearrangement joins TRBV2 to TRBJ2-1; 8 bases agree with TRBD1. Here the CDR3 reads CASRGQGAYNEQFF. Written as DNA, the CDR3 is TGTGCCAGCAGAGGACAGGGCGCGTACAATGAGCAGTTCTTC.